Shown below are 4 T cell receptor beta chains from a single sample sequenced in a study of cytomegalovirus exposure and HLA in healthy donors. With 60 Vbeta and 13 Jbeta primers, the PCR was carried out. The repertoire was sequenced with immunoSEQ multiplex PCR; TCRdb's copy has only in-frame clones and lacks some. The top ten clones hold approximately 4% of a sample with around 95,000 clones, about four fifths of them seen once. Sequencing was done on a sample of PBMCs. Receptors were obtained from a female donor in good health and CMV-seropositive.

This clone has just one count. CDR3 sequence reads: CASSESLTAGTGELFF. The CDR3 coding sequence is TGCGCCAGCAGTGAGTCATTAACGGCGGGCACCGGGGAGCTGTTTTTT. The V gene is TRBV10-1, the J gene TRBJ2-2, with D possibly TRBD2 on 5 matching bases. The CDR3 loop spans 16 amino acids. V dropped 0 bases and J dropped 4 bases, with 12 bases sitting between them. Germline values: CDR1 WNHNN, CDR2 SYGVQD (reference sequence).

The gene calls are TRBV28 and TRBJ2-5; TRBD2 matches 7 bases. Germline V gene sequence: CDR1 MDHEN, CDR2 SYDVKM. This CDR3 comprises 18 residues. Trimming at V came to 0 bases and at J to 4 bases, leaving 14 bases not matched to a gene. The CDR3: CASSLWASGPEEGETQYF. CDR3 in DNA: TGTGCCAGCAGTTTATGGGCTAGCGGACCCGAGGAAGGAGAGACCCAGTACTTC.

The gene calls are TRBV9 and TRBJ2-3, with D perhaps matching TRBD1 (6 bases). Germline V gene lookup returns CDR1 SGDLS and CDR2 YYNGEE. This CDR3 is built from 13 residues. V was pared by 4 bases and J by 6 bases, with 12 bases between. The CDR3 is CASSLSGADTQYF. CDR3 DNA sequence: TGTGCCAGCAGCCTTTCAGGGGCTGATACGCAGTATTTT.

The sample holds a few counts of this clone. V gene TRBV6-5 combines with J gene TRBJ2-7, with D maybe TRBD1 (6 bases). V lost 7 bases to trimming and J lost 2 bases, with 15 bases between them. Germline V gene sequence: CDR1 MNHEY, CDR2 SVGAGI. The CDR3 has 14 residues. The CDR3 nucleotides read TGTGCCAGCATCCCCGACAGGTTCCCCTACGAGCAGTACTTC. Translation: CASIPDRFPYEQYF.